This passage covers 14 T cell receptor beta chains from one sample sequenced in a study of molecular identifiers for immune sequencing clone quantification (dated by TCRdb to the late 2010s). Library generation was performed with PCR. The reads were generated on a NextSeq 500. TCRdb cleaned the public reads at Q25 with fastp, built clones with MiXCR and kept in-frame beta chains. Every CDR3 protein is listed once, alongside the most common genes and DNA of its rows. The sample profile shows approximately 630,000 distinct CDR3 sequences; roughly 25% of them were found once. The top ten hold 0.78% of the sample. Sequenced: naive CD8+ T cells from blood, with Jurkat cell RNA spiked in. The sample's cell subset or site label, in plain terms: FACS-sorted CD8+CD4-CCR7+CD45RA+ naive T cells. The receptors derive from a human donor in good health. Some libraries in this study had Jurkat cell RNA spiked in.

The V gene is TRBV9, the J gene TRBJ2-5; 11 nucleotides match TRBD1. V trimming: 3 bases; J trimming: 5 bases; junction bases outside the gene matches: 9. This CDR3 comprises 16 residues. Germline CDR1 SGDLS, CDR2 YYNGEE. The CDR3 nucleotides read TGTGCCAGCAGCGATGGACAGGGGGCTTCCCCGGAGACCCAGTACTTC. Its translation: CASSDGQGASPETQYF.

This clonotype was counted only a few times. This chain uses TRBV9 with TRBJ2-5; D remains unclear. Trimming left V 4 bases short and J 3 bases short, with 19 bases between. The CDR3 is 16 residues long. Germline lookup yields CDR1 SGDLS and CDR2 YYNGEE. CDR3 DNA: TGTGCCAGCAGCCCCCCCACCCCTCAGGATAAAGAGACCCAGTACTTC. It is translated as CASSPPTPQDKETQYF.

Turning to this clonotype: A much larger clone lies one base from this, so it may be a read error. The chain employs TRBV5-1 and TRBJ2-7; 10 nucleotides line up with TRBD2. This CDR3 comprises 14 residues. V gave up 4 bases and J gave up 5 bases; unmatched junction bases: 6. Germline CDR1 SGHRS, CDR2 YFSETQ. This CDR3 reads CASSRTSGPNEQYF. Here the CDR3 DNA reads TGCGCCAGCAGCAGGACTAGCGGTCCCAACGAGCAGTACTTC.

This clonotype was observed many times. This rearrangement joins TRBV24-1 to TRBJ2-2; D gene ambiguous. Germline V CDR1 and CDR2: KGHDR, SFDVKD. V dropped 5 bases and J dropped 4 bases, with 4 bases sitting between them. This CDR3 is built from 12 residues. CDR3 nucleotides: TGTGCCACCAGTGCATCCACCGGGGAGCTGTTTTTT. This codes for CATSASTGELFF.

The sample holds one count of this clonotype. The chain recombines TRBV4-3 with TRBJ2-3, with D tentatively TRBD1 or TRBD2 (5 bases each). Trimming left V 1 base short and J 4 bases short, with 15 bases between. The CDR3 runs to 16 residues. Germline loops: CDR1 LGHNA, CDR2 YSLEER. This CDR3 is CASSQGRSAGSDTQYF. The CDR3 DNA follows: TGCGCCAGCAGCCAAGGGAGGTCCGCAGGGTCAGATACGCAGTATTTT.

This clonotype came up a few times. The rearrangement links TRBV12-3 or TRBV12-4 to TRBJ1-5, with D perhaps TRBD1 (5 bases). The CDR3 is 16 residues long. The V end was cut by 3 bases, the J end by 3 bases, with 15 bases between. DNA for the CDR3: TGTGCCAGCAGTTTTGGTATCGGGGCTTCCAATCAGCCCCAGCATTTT. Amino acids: CASSFGIGASNQPQHF.

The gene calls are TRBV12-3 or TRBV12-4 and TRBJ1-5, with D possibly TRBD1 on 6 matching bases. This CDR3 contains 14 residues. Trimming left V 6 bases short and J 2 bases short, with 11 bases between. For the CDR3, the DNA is TGTGCCAGCAGGACAGGTATGGGCAATCAGCCCCAGCATTTT. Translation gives CASRTGMGNQPQHF.

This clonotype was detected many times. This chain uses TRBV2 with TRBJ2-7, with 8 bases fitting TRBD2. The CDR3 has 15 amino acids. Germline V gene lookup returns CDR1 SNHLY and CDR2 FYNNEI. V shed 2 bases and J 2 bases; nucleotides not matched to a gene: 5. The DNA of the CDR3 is TGTGCCAGCAGTGAATTAGCGGGGTCCGCCTACGAGCAGTACTTC. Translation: CASSELAGSAYEQYF. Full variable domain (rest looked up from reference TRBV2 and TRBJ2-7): EPEVTQTPSHQVTQMGQEVILRCVPISNHLYFYWYRQILGQKVEFLVSFYNNEISEKSEIFDDQFSVERPDGSNFTLKIRSTKLEDSAMYFCASSELAGSAYEQYFGPGTRLTVT.

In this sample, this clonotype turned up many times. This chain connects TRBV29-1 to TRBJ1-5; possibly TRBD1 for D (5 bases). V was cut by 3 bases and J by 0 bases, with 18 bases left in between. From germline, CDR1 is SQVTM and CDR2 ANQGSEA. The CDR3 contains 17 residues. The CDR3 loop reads CSVEGPGGSYSNQPQHF. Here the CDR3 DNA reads TGCAGCGTTGAGGGGCCCGGGGGTTCGTATAGCAATCAGCCCCAGCATTTT.

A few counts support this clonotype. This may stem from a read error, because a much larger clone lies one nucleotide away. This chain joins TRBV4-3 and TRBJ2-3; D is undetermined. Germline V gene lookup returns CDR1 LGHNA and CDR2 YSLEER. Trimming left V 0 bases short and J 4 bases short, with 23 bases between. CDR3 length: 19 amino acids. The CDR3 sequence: CASSQDPLSPWPGPDTQYF. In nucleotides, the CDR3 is TGCGCCAGCAGCCAAGATCCACTCTCCCCTTGGCCCGGTCCAGATACGCAGTATTTT.

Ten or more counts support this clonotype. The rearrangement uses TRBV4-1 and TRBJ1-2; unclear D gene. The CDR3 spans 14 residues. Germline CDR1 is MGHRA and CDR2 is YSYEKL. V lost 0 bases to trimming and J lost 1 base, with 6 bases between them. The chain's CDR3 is CASSQEGFNYGYTF. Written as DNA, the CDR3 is TGCGCCAGCAGCCAAGAAGGTTTTAACTATGGCTACACCTTC.

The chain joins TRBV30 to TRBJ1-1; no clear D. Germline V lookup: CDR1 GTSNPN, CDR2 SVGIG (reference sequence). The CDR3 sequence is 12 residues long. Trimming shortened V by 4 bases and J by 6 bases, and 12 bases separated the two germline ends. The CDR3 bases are TGTGCCTGGAATACGGGAACGCCTGAAGCTTTCTTT. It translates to CAWNTGTPEAFF.

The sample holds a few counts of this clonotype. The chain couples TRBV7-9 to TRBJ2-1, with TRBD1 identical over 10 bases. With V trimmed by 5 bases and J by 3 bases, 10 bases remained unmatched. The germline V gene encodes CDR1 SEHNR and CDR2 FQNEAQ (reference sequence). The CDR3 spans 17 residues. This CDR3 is CASSPRQGARDYNEQFF. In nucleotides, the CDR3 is TGTGCCAGCAGCCCAAGACAGGGGGCGAGGGACTACAATGAGCAGTTCTTC. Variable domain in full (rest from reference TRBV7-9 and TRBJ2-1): DTGVSQNPRHKITKRGQNVTFRCDPISEHNRLYWYRQTLGQGPEFLTYFQNEAQLEKSRLLSDRFSAERPKGSFSTLEIQRTEQGDSAMYLCASSPRQGARDYNEQFFGPGTRLTVL.

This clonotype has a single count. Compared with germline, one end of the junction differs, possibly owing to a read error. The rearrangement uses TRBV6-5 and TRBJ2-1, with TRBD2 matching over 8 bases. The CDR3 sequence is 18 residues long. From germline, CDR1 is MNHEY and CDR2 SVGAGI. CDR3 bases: TGTGCCAGCAGTTACGACTTAAGCGGGAGCAGCAGGGACAAAGAGCGGTTCTTC. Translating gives CASSYDLSGSSRDKERFF.